Presented here are 17 T cell receptor beta chains from one specimen sequenced in a study of T and B cells in COVID-19 patients. Each TRB amplification used about 250-550 ng of genomic DNA from blood. BIOMED2 TRB-A/B primer pools were used in multiplex TRB PCR. TCRdb re-derived calls from the multiplex PCR reads in MiXCR, one entry per CDR3 protein. The table includes some 15,000 distinct CDR3 sequences, less than 30% detected once. Sequences were obtained from blood. All receptors derive from a human donor who had recovered from COVID-19.

The genes are TRBV27 and TRBJ2-7, with D perhaps TRBD2 (5 bases). CDR1 MNHEY and CDR2 SMNVEV come from the germline V gene (reference sequence). This CDR3 spans 16 amino acids. V was shortened by 1 base and J by 0 bases, with 13 bases between the two germline ends. The CDR3: CASSLLREVGSYEQYF. CDR3 nucleotide sequence: TGTGCCAGCAGTTTATTGAGGGAAGTGGGCTCCTACGAGCAGTACTTC.

Only a few counts were recorded for this clonotype. The CDR3 nucleotides read TGTGCCAGCACCTACGAGATGAACACTGAAGCTTTCTTT. It codes for CASTYEMNTEAFF. V is TRBV6-2 or TRBV6-3 and J is TRBJ1-1; no reliable D call. Trimming left V 7 bases short and J 0 bases short, with 9 bases between. Germline V CDR1 and CDR2: MNHEY, SVGEGT. This CDR3 comprises 13 residues.

Points on this clonotype: One end of the junction varies from germline; a read error may be responsible. The rearrangement uses TRBV5-6 and TRBJ2-7; 9 positions match TRBD1. Germline V lookup: CDR1 SGHDT, CDR2 YYEEEE. This CDR3 is built from 16 residues. CDR3 loop: CASSFFGQGLFGEQYF. CDR3 nucleotides: TGCGCCAGCAGCTTTTTCGGACAGGGGCTGTTTGGCGAGCAGTACTTC.

The rearrangement uses TRBV4-2 and TRBJ2-3; D ambiguous. V was shortened by 1 base and J by 1 base, with 12 bases between the two germline ends. The CDR3 extends over 16 amino acids. Germline CDR1 reads LGHNA; CDR2 reads YNFKEQ. For the CDR3, the DNA is TGTGCCAGCAGCCAAGTATCCTCTAAGGGCACAGATACGCAGTATTTT. Translation: CASSQVSSKGTDTQYF.

This clonotype was observed once. Its ends do not fully match the called genes, so a read error is possible. The rearrangement uses TRBV4-2 and TRBJ1-4; D call uncertain. The CDR3 extends over 15 amino acids. Germline assignment: CDR1 LGHNA and CDR2 YNFKEQ. The CDR3 bases are TGTCCCAGCAGCCAAGGTCGCGCGGAGGAGGAAAAACTGTTTTTT. Translating gives CPSSQGRAEEEKLFF.

This clonotype is medium-sized (0.01 to 0.1%). The chain carries TRBV5-5 and TRBJ2-1, with 9 bases lining up with TRBD2. The ends lost 4 bases at V and 5 bases at J; junction bases unmatched: 10. Germline V gene lookup returns CDR1 SGHKS and CDR2 YYEKEE (reference sequence). The CDR3 has 16 amino acids. CDR3 loop: CASSPQGRGGDNEQFF. CDR3 bases: TGTGCCAGCAGCCCCCAAGGGCGCGGGGGGGACAATGAGCAGTTCTTC.

CDR3 sequence (DNA): TGCAGCGCCGGCAGGGGGTCAAACTTAGCTAACTATGGCTACACCTTC. It yields the protein CSAGRGSNLANYGYTF. The rearrangement uses TRBV29-1 and TRBJ1-2; 7 bases are a match to TRBD1. Unmatched junction bases numbered 14, after V lost 7 bases and J lost 0 bases. This CDR3 comprises 16 residues. Germline CDR1 reads SQVTM; CDR2 reads ANQGSEA. Filled out from reference TRBV29-1 and TRBJ1-2, the complete variable domain reads SAVISQKPSRDICQRGTSLTIQCQVDSQVTMMFWYRQQPGQSLTLIATANQGSEATYESGFVIDKFPISRPNLTFSTLTVSNMSPEDSSIYLCSAGRGSNLANYGYTFGSGTRLTVV.

The gene calls are TRBV27 and TRBJ1-5; the D gene is possibly TRBD1 (5 bases). V was pared by 4 bases and J by 4 bases, with 20 bases between. CDR3 length: 17 residues. Germline V lookup: CDR1 MNHEY, CDR2 SMNVEV (reference sequence). The CDR3 region has the DNA TGTGCCAGCAGTTCGCAGGGCCTGTACCTGAATAATCAGCCCCAGCATTTT. The encoded protein is CASSSQGLYLNNQPQHF.

This clonotype ranks as medium-sized. The chain carries TRBV6-5 and TRBJ2-1; 7 positions agree with TRBD2. J gave up 0 bases and V 4 bases, and 6 bases lay outside the gene matches. Germline V gene lookup returns CDR1 MNHEY and CDR2 SVGAGI. The CDR3 covers 16 residues. CDR3 region: CASSSRAGSSYNEQFF. The CDR3 region has the DNA TGTGCCAGCAGTTCGAGAGCGGGGAGCTCCTACAATGAGCAGTTCTTC.

This rearrangement joins TRBV11-3 to TRBJ2-1, with 7 bases that match TRBD1. The CDR3 consists of 14 residues. V was clipped by 8 bases and J by 2 bases; unmatched bases: 6. The germline V gene encodes CDR1 SGHNT and CDR2 YENEEA. In DNA form, the CDR3 reads TGTGCCAGCCCCCCACAGGGGACCTACAATGAGCAGTTCTTC. This gives the protein CASPPQGTYNEQFF. The complete variable domain, with remaining parts taken from reference TRBV11-3 and TRBJ2-1, reads EAGVVQSPRYKIIEKKQPVAFWCNPISGHNTLYWYLQNLGQGPELLIRYENEEAVDDSQLPKDRFSAERLKGVDSTLKIQPAELGDSAVYLCASPPQGTYNEQFFGPGTRLTVL.

The rearrangement uses TRBV5-6 and TRBJ1-5, with TRBD1 matching over 9 bases. CDR3 size: 15 residues. The germline CDR1 and CDR2 sequences are SGHDT and YYEEEE. V was pared by 3 bases and J by 4 bases, with 5 bases of the junction left unmatched. The CDR3 sequence is CASSWGTGLNQPQHF. CDR3 DNA sequence: TGTGCCAGCAGCTGGGGGACAGGGCTGAATCAGCCCCAGCATTTT. The full variable domain, rest sourced from reference TRBV5-6 and TRBJ1-5, is DAGVTQSPTHLIKTRGQQVTLRCSPKSGHDTVSWYQQALGQGPQFIFQYYEEEERQRGNFPDRFSGHQFPNYSSELNVNALLLGDSALYLCASSWGTGLNQPQHFGDGTRLSIL.

This clonotype was recorded a few times. V is TRBV27 and J is TRBJ1-5; 8 nucleotides agree with TRBD1. CDR1 MNHEY and CDR2 SMNVEV come from the germline V gene (reference sequence). The CDR3 consists of 18 residues. The V gene end was trimmed by 1 base and the J gene end by 1 base; junction bases not matched to a gene: 9. The CDR3 spells CASSLLGDRRSSNQPQHF. The CDR3 region has the DNA TGTGCCAGCAGTTTATTAGGGGACAGGAGGTCGAGCAATCAGCCCCAGCATTTT.

This sequence joins TRBV6-5 and TRBJ2-5, with 9 bases aligning to TRBD2. This CDR3 region has 14 residues. V dropped 2 bases and J dropped 5; count of bases not matched to a gene: 3. CDR1 and CDR2 (germline): MNHEY, SVGAGI. CDR3 loop: CASSYGLAGETQYF. In nucleotides, the CDR3 is TGTGCCAGCAGTTACGGTCTAGCGGGGGAGACCCAGTACTTC.

The genes are TRBV7-9 and TRBJ2-7; D gene unclear. V lost 3 bases and J 4 bases, leaving 13 bases between the germline ends. The CDR3 is made up of 14 amino acids. Germline lookup yields CDR1 SEHNR and CDR2 FQNEAQ (reference sequence). CDR3 in amino acids: CASSLGWQTYEQYF. CDR3 DNA: TGTGCCAGCAGCTTGGGGTGGCAGACTTACGAGCAGTACTTC. The full variable domain, with the rest looked up from reference TRBV7-9 and TRBJ2-7, is DTGVSQNPRHKITKRGQNVTFRCDPISEHNRLYWYRQTLGQGPEFLTYFQNEAQLEKSRLLSDRFSAERPKGSFSTLEIQRTEQGDSAMYLCASSLGWQTYEQYFGPGTRLTVT.

The rearrangement joins TRBV5-4 to TRBJ2-1, with 9 nucleotides matching TRBD2. Germline-derived CDR1 and CDR2 are SGHNT and YYREEE (reference sequence). The V gene end was trimmed by 0 bases and the J gene end by 4 bases; junction bases not matched to a gene: 5. The CDR3 contains 16 residues. Written as DNA, the CDR3 is TGTGCCAGCAGCTTGGGTACTAGCGGGTTTTACAATGAGCAGTTCTTC. Protein: CASSLGTSGFYNEQFF.

This clonotype has just a few counts. The chain carries TRBV12-3 or TRBV12-4 and TRBJ1-3; the match to TRBD1 covers 9 bases. The CDR3 has 16 residues. With 2 bases clipped from V and 4 bases from J, the junction kept 6 bases outside the gene matches. CDR3 amino acids: CASSLSWTGDGNTIYF. In DNA form, the CDR3 reads TGTGCCAGCAGTTTATCTTGGACAGGGGACGGAAACACCATATATTTT.

This chain connects TRBV5-6 to TRBJ1-2; 9 bases match TRBD1. The CDR3 is 13 amino acids. After removal of 4 bases from V and 8 bases from J, the junction contained 6 bases not matched to a gene. The germline gives CDR1 SGHDT, CDR2 YYEEEE. The CDR3 is CASSPGTGRGYTF. In DNA form, the CDR3 reads TGTGCCAGCAGCCCGGGGACAGGGCGAGGCTACACCTTC.